Sequencing of this T cell receptor (beta chain) was carried out in a study of blood T cell repertoires in COVID-19. Study-wide context: From T cells, B-cell-depleted T cells, or PBMCs came the material, which was cDNA or gDNA.

Trimming shortened V by 10 bases and J by 10 bases, and 19 bases separated the two germline ends. The CDR3 extends over 12 amino acids. Germline V CDR1 and CDR2: MNHEY, SVGAGI. Original processing notes: It was from reference gene primer amplification that nucleated cell counts were estimated. Repertoires were generated with immunoSEQ multiplex PCR, while TCRdb's copy carries only in-frame clones and drops some. Clonal size and the V and J genes are those of that table, whereas D and trimming came from the DNA. The sample holds 130,000 or so clones, over 60% seen once. This receptor was taken from a man aged 45-65 years with acute or convalescent COVID-19. Sequencing was carried out using peripheral blood. The chain couples TRBV6-5 to TRBJ1-1; no firm D call. CDR3 sequence (DNA): TGTGCCACCACCCCAGCACAAGGCGGAGCTTTCTTT. This codes for CATTPAQGGAFF.